This T cell receptor beta chain was documented in a study of T cells after yellow fever vaccination. Whole-study context: For low cell numbers, libraries were made with SMART-Seq v4 Ultra Low Input.

On this clonotype: The target antigen is unknown.

TCRdb re-derived calls from the 5' RACE reads in MiXCR, one entry per CDR3 protein. The table shows 300,000 to 400,000 distinct CDR3 sequences, with roughly 8.7% occurring only once. Germline values: CDR1 LNHDA, CDR2 SQIVND (reference sequence). V shed 10 bases and J shed 4 bases, with 16 bases lying between them. This CDR3 comprises 13 residues. Broader study findings: Among primary-vaccination clones, most reappeared after the booster, at roughly 96% for CD4 and approximately 90% for CD8. Abundant clonotypes from the bulk population could contaminate FACS-sorted repertoires. Overall, a small share of clonotypes was seen in both CD4 and CD8 compartments.

The J gene is TRBJ2-5, the V gene TRBV19; either TRBD1 or TRBD2 may supply D (6 bases each). The sample here was PBMCs, taken on the day of the first yellow fever vaccination. The clonotype originates from a man younger than 35 who received the YFV17D yellow fever vaccine. DNA of the CDR3: TGTGCCACTAAGGAGGGGGTCGGAGAGACCCAGTACTTC. It encodes CATKEGVGETQYF.